A single sample gave rise to the 15 T cell receptor beta chains below, sequenced in a study of human T cells and chemical hapten exposure. The time point was: healthy volunteer bleed at 2 weeks. The authors' total RNA extraction used unfractionated whole blood. TCRdb recomputed calls from the RACE reads with MiXCR, one row per CDR3 protein. The sample carries around 130,000 distinct CDR3 sequences, approximately 9.5% recorded once. The sequenced material came from whole blood. Receptors were obtained from a male donor in good health. Some clones in this sample may be carry-over from other donors' samples.

This clonotype came up a few times. The rearrangement links TRBV29-1 to TRBJ2-1; a possible D gene is TRBD2 (5 bases). CDR1 and CDR2 (germline): SQVTM, ANQGSEA. CDR3 length: 11 amino acids. V was pared by 6 bases and J by 12 bases, with 15 bases between. The CDR3 DNA reads TGCAGCGTGTACCGGGCACGGGGGCAGTTCTTC. It translates to CSVYRARGQFF.

The chain carries TRBV5-1 and TRBJ2-5; D not certain. The V gene's germline CDR1 is SGHRS and CDR2 YFSETQ. Deletions cut 0 bases from V and 1 base from J, with 7 bases between. The CDR3 loop spans 14 amino acids. The CDR3 nucleotides are TGCGCCAGCAGCTTGGGGGATATCCAAGAGACCCAGTACTTC. This encodes CASSLGDIQETQYF.

The J gene is TRBJ2-7, the V gene TRBV20-1; no clear D gene. Per germline, CDR1 DFQATT and CDR2 SNEGSKA (reference sequence). There are 12 residues in the CDR3. V gave up 2 bases and J gave up 0 bases, with 5 bases separating them. The CDR3 spells CSARQSSYEQYF. CDR3 sequence (DNA): TGCAGTGCTAGACAGAGCTCCTACGAGCAGTACTTC.

This clonotype was counted ten times or more. V usage is TRBV7-2 and J usage is TRBJ2-5, with 8 nucleotides matching TRBD2. Losses at the gene ends were 3 bases for V and 4 bases for J; bases not matched to a gene: 13. Germline V CDR1 and CDR2: SGHTA, FQGNSA. The CDR3 contains 17 residues. CDR3 protein: CASSFSPWERGRETQYF. For the CDR3, the DNA is TGTGCCAGCAGCTTCTCCCCCTGGGAGCGGGGGAGAGAGACCCAGTACTTC.

This clonotype was seen ten or more times. The chain uses TRBV7-9 and TRBJ2-1; 11 bases fit TRBD2. This CDR3 comprises 14 residues. Germline CDR1 reads SEHNR; CDR2 reads FQNEAQ (reference sequence). V shed 4 bases, J shed 7 bases, and the junction held 3 bases outside the gene matches. In DNA, the CDR3 is TGTGCCAGCAGCTCGACTAGCGGGATTAATGAGCAGTTCTTC. Translating gives CASSSTSGINEQFF.

In its sample, this clonotype was seen a few times. This sequence joins TRBV12-5 and TRBJ2-1; 7 bases map to TRBD2. The germline V gene encodes CDR1 LGHNT and CDR2 FRNRAP. The CDR3 extends over 14 amino acids. Trimming removed 8 bases from V and 5 bases from J; junction bases left unmatched: 9. The DNA for the CDR3 is TGTGCTAGTTCCCGGGGGGTAGCGGACAATGAGCAGTTCTTC. Protein sequence: CASSRGVADNEQFF.

This clonotype was observed at least ten times. V usage is TRBV4-1 and J usage is TRBJ1-1; D is possibly TRBD1 (5 bases). The germline V gene encodes CDR1 MGHRA and CDR2 YSYEKL. The CDR3 runs to 13 residues. V lost 2 bases and J 5 bases, leaving 9 bases between the germline ends. CDR3 sequence (DNA): TGCGCCAGCAGCCAACTAGGGACGACTGAAGCTTTCTTT. It translates to CASSQLGTTEAFF.

This clonotype appeared many times. The chain uses TRBV27 and TRBJ2-7, with a possible D match to TRBD1 (6 bases). The CDR3 is 15 residues long. In germline, CDR1 is MNHEY, CDR2 SMNVEV (reference sequence). V was pared by 4 bases and J by 5 bases, with 18 bases between. This CDR3 reads CASSSLGQRGDEQYF. In nucleotides, the CDR3 is TGTGCCAGCAGTTCCCTCGGACAGAGAGGGGACGAGCAGTACTTC.

J is TRBJ2-5 and V is TRBV7-9; 7 bases align to TRBD1. The germline CDR1 and CDR2 sequences are SEHNR and FQNEAQ (reference sequence). The CDR3 runs 16 residues. J lost 5 bases, V lost 1 base, and 10 bases had no gene match. CDR3 nucleotides: TGTGCCAGCAGCTTAGTGGGACAGCGAAGTTTTGAGACCCAGTACTTC. Residues: CASSLVGQRSFETQYF.

Notes on this clonotype: Lacking the conserved final phenylalanine or tryptophan, this CDR3 likely reflects a read error. This chain joins TRBV5-1 and TRBJ2-1, with a weak D call TRBD2 (6 bases). Trimming cost V 1 base and J 3 bases, with 14 bases left between them. The CDR3 contains 16 residues. In germline, CDR1 is SGHRS, CDR2 YFSETQ. CDR3 loop: CASSLRLASYYNEQFS. CDR3 nucleotides: TGCGCCAGCAGCTTGCGGCTAGCGTCCTACTACAATGAGCAGTTCTCC.

The chain links TRBV12-5 to TRBJ2-5, with 10 bases fitting TRBD1. Germline V gene data show CDR1 as LGHNT and CDR2 as FRNRAP. The CDR3 sequence is 16 residues long. V dropped 5 bases and J dropped 3; count of bases not matched to a gene: 9. The CDR3 DNA is TGTGCTAGTGGTGCCGCCGGGACAGGGGACGAAGAGACCCAGTACTTC. It translates to CASGAAGTGDEETQYF.

The chain is built from TRBV30 and TRBJ1-2; the match to TRBD1 covers 7 bases. From germline, CDR1 is GTSNPN and CDR2 SVGIG (reference sequence). The CDR3 spans 13 residues. V shed 1 base and J 5 bases; nucleotides not matched to a gene: 4. The CDR3 protein is CAWSEGTAYGYTF. The DNA for the CDR3 is TGTGCCTGGAGTGAAGGGACAGCTTATGGCTACACCTTC. Based on the CDR3 plus reference TRBV30 and TRBJ1-2, the full variable domain is SQTIHQWPATLVQPVGSPLSLECTVEGTSNPNLYWYRQAAGRGLQLLFYSVGIGQISSEVPQNLSASRPQDRQFILSSKKLLLSDSGFYLCAWSEGTAYGYTFGSGTRLTVV.

This clonotype was observed many times. The chain has TRBV6-1 and TRBJ2-3; TRBD2 agrees at 13 bases. The CDR3 has 14 amino acids. V lost 6 bases and J lost 3; bases outside the gene matches: 0. Germline CDR1 MNHNS, CDR2 SASEGT. The CDR3 loop reads CASRGLAGTDTQYF. CDR3 bases: TGTGCCAGCAGGGGACTAGCGGGAACAGATACGCAGTATTTT.

The sample holds a few counts of this clonotype. The chain has TRBV5-8 and TRBJ2-2; 10 bases are shared with TRBD1. The CDR3 sequence is 15 residues long. Germline trimming cut 3 bases from V and 3 bases from J; bases unmatched to any gene: 2. Germline V CDR1 and CDR2: SGHTS, YDEGEE. CDR3 nucleotide sequence: TGTGCCAGCAGCTGGGGACAGGGGTACACCGGGGAGCTGTTTTTT. It is translated as CASSWGQGYTGELFF.

This clonotype has more than one count but fewer than ten. The chain employs TRBV5-4 and TRBJ2-3, with D perhaps matching TRBD1 or TRBD2 (6 bases each). The CDR3 has 15 residues. Germline loops: CDR1 SGHNT, CDR2 YYREEE (reference sequence). Trimming shortened V by 1 base and J by 2 bases, and 11 bases separated the two germline ends. The CDR3 DNA sequence: TGTGCCAGCAGCTTGATAGGGGGGCCCACAGATACGCAGTATTTT. Its translation is CASSLIGGPTDTQYF.